These 23 T cell receptor beta chains came from one sample sequenced in a study of CD8 T cells in Susac syndrome. RNA totalling roughly 0.45 to 1 ug underwent reverse transcription with random hexamers. From the immunoSEQ multiplex PCR reads, TCRdb called clonotypes with MiXCR, one entry per CDR3 protein. The sample lists 150,000 to 200,000 distinct CDR3 sequences; 85% to 95% were seen once. The specimen sequenced was CD4+ T cells from PBMCs. The receptors originated from a human donor with Susac syndrome.

The rearrangement links TRBV5-1 to TRBJ1-1, with unresolved D. This CDR3 is built from 12 residues. Germline loops: CDR1 SGHRS, CDR2 YFSETQ. V lost 5 bases and J 1 base, leaving 6 bases between the germline ends. Here the CDR3 reads CASRLGNTEAFF. CDR3 DNA: TGCGCCAGCAGGTTAGGGAACACTGAAGCTTTCTTT.

The rearrangement uses TRBV5-1 and TRBJ2-7; D might be TRBD2 (6 bases). Germline V gene lookup returns CDR1 SGHRS and CDR2 YFSETQ. The CDR3 length is 15 residues. Trimming shortened V by 4 bases and J by 1 base, and 15 bases separated the two germline ends. CDR3 amino acids: CASSPGPGRSYEQYF. The CDR3 coding sequence is TGCGCCAGCAGCCCGGGCCCAGGGAGGTCCTACGAGCAGTACTTC.

The chain joins TRBV28 to TRBJ2-7; 7 positions match TRBD1. This CDR3 is 15 amino acids long. Per germline, CDR1 MDHEN and CDR2 SYDVKM. J lost 0 bases, V lost 4 bases, and 6 bases had no gene match. The CDR3 DNA reads TGTGCCAGCAGTTCGGAGACAGGGAGCTCCTACGAGCAGTACTTC. Its translation is CASSSETGSSYEQYF. Complete variable domain (other parts from reference TRBV28 and TRBJ2-7): DVKVTQSSRYLVKRTGEKVFLECVQDMDHENMFWYRQDPGLGLRLIYFSYDVKMKEKGDIPEGYSVSREKKERFSLILESASTNQTSMYLCASSSETGSSYEQYFGPGTRLTVT.

This chain connects TRBV29-1 to TRBJ2-3; 10 bases line up with TRBD1. V shed 7 bases and J 1 base; nucleotides not matched to a gene: 2. The CDR3 has 13 amino acids. Germline values: CDR1 SQVTM, CDR2 ANQGSEA. CDR3 nucleotides: TGCAGCGGGGGGACAGGGGGCACAGATACGCAGTATTTT. This codes for CSGGTGGTDTQYF.

V gene TRBV20-1 combines with J gene TRBJ2-1; 13 bases agree with TRBD2. V shed 6 bases, J shed 0 bases, and the junction held 11 bases outside the gene matches. This CDR3 contains 18 residues. Germline V lookup: CDR1 DFQATT, CDR2 SNEGSKA (reference sequence). CDR3 protein: CSASGTSGISGSYNEQFF. The CDR3 DNA reads as TGCAGTGCCTCAGGGACTAGCGGGATTTCTGGCTCCTACAATGAGCAGTTCTTC.

The J gene is TRBJ1-1, the V gene TRBV19; the match to TRBD1 covers 8 bases. Trimming at V came to 7 bases and at J to 0 bases, leaving 16 bases not matched to a gene. This CDR3 has 18 amino acids. Germline CDR1 LNHDA, CDR2 SQIVND (reference sequence). The DNA for the CDR3 is TGTGCCAGTAAGTCAGCAACTTACAGGGGGGGGATGAACACTGAAGCTTTCTTT. It translates to CASKSATYRGGMNTEAFF.

The chain couples TRBV27 to TRBJ2-3, with D perhaps matching TRBD2 (5 bases). Germline values: CDR1 MNHEY, CDR2 SMNVEV (reference sequence). V lost 4 bases and J lost 4, with 12 bases in between. CDR3 length: 14 amino acids. CDR3 in DNA: TGTGCCAGCAGTTCCCTATCGAGGGCAGATACGCAGTATTTT. It specifies CASSSLSRADTQYF.

This chain links TRBV9 with TRBJ2-3; perhaps TRBD1 as D (6 bases). The CDR3 is made up of 15 amino acids. Germline CDR1 and CDR2: SGDLS and YYNGEE. Trimming pared 4 bases from V and 3 bases from J, leaving 15 bases between. CDR3 protein: CASSIGTRATDTQYF. CDR3 bases: TGTGCCAGCAGCATCGGGACAAGGGCGACAGATACGCAGTATTTT.

The chain couples TRBV20-1 to TRBJ1-6; 7 bases match TRBD1. V dropped 2 bases and J dropped 4; count of bases not matched to a gene: 8. This CDR3 comprises 16 residues. The germline CDR1 and CDR2 sequences are DFQATT and SNEGSKA (reference sequence). In nucleotides, the CDR3 is TGCAGTGCTAGACAGGACAGGATGAGGTATAATTCACCCCTCCACTTT. Protein sequence: CSARQDRMRYNSPLHF.

This sequence joins TRBV25-1 and TRBJ2-1; TRBD2 agrees at 7 bases. CDR1 and CDR2 from the germline V gene are MGHDK and SYGVNS. Trimming removed 3 bases from V and 4 bases from J; junction bases left unmatched: 9. The CDR3 covers 16 residues. CDR3 coding DNA: TGTGCCAGCAGTGATTGGGGCGCGGGAGCGTACAATGAGCAGTTCTTC. Translated, it gives CASSDWGAGAYNEQFF. Full variable domain (outside the CDR3, taken from reference TRBV25-1 and TRBJ2-1): EADIYQTPRYLVIGTGKKITLECSQTMGHDKMYWYQQDPGMELHLIHYSYGVNSTEKGDLSSESTVSRIRTEHFPLTLESARPSHTSQYLCASSDWGAGAYNEQFFGPGTRLTVL.

This chain uses TRBV5-1 with TRBJ2-1, with a possible D match to TRBD2 (5 bases). Trimming cost V 0 bases and J 1 base, with 8 bases left between them. The CDR3 totals 15 residues. Germline loops: CDR1 SGHRS, CDR2 YFSETQ. The CDR3: CASSLDGGSYNEQFF. The CDR3 nucleotides are TGCGCCAGCAGCTTGGACGGAGGTTCCTACAATGAGCAGTTCTTC.

J is TRBJ2-3 and V is TRBV29-1, with a possible D match to TRBD2 (7 bases). Germline V gives CDR1 SQVTM, CDR2 ANQGSEA. This CDR3 is built from 13 residues. V was shortened by 7 bases and J by 4 bases, with 15 bases between the two germline ends. The CDR3 DNA is TGCAGCGCCGAGGGGGGGTCGGCAGATACGCAGTATTTT. Translation gives CSAEGGSADTQYF.

This sequence joins TRBV12-3 or TRBV12-4 and TRBJ2-7; 7 bases align to TRBD2. The CDR3 loop spans 14 amino acids. After removal of 6 bases from V and 5 bases from J, the junction contained 10 bases not matched to a gene. The CDR3 DNA reads as TGTGCCAGCAGCCAACTTGGGGGGGGGAACGAGCAGTACTTC. It yields the protein CASSQLGGGNEQYF.

The chain has TRBV14 and TRBJ1-5; D gene uncertain. The V and J ends lost 1 base and 1 base respectively, with 5 bases between them. The length of the CDR3 is 14 residues. The germline V gene encodes CDR1 SGHDN and CDR2 FVKESK. CDR3 sequence: CASSQGLSNQPQHF. CDR3 DNA sequence: TGTGCCAGCAGCCAAGGGTTGAGCAATCAGCCCCAGCATTTT.

This clonotype was seen only a few times. V is TRBV29-1 and J is TRBJ2-7; 7 bases align to TRBD1. Trimming took 7 bases from V and 7 from J; bases not matched to a gene: 7. There are 11 residues in the CDR3. Germline loops: CDR1 SQVTM, CDR2 ANQGSEA. The CDR3 DNA reads TGCAGCGGCTCCAACAGGGGTGAGCAGTACTTC. Protein product: CSGSNRGEQYF.

This clonotype showed up just once. The chain recombines TRBV20-1 with TRBJ1-4; possibly TRBD1 for D (6 bases). Germline CDR1 and CDR2: DFQATT and SNEGSKA (reference sequence). This CDR3 has 14 amino acids. Trimming took off 5 bases at V and 3 bases at J, with 13 bases between the two ends. CDR3 DNA: TGCAGTGCTTCACCGGGACAACCTAATGAAAAACTGTTTTTT. Translation: CSASPGQPNEKLFF.

This chain links TRBV5-6 with TRBJ2-2, with a tentative D call TRBD2 (6 bases). V shed 4 bases and J shed 0 bases, with 13 bases lying between them. This CDR3 comprises 16 residues. The germline CDR1 and CDR2 sequences are SGHDT and YYEEEE. Here the CDR3 DNA reads TGTGCCAGCAGCCCTCAGACGGGGGCGAACACCGGGGAGCTGTTTTTT. Translating gives CASSPQTGANTGELFF.

This rearrangement joins TRBV9 to TRBJ2-4; D is ambiguous. Per the germline V gene, CDR1 is SGDLS and CDR2 is YYNGEE. The CDR3 consists of 14 residues. V lost 2 bases and J 8 bases, leaving 14 bases between the germline ends. DNA of the CDR3: TGTGCCAGCAGCGTGAGCAGCGCCTGGGACATTCAGTACTTC. Translation gives CASSVSSAWDIQYF.

The rearrangement links TRBV7-2 to TRBJ1-5; no definite D call. This CDR3 is built from 13 residues. Germline values: CDR1 SGHTA, CDR2 FQGNSA. V lost 5 bases, J lost 5 bases, and 10 bases lay in between. CDR3 loop: CASSTRPDQPQHF. The CDR3 DNA is TGTGCCAGCAGCACACGTCCCGATCAGCCCCAGCATTTT.

CDR3: CASSLRAGGAKTEAFF. The CDR3 region has the DNA TGTGCCAGCAGCTTGAGGGCGGGGGGGGCTAAGACTGAAGCTTTCTTT. The chain uses TRBV7-2 and TRBJ1-1; tentatively, D is TRBD1 (6 bases). The CDR3 has 16 amino acids. CDR1 and CDR2 from the germline V gene are SGHTA and FQGNSA. V was pared by 3 bases and J by 5 bases, with 19 bases between.

This clonotype was seen a single time. The V call is TRBV18, the J call TRBJ1-5; D possibly corresponds to TRBD1 (6 bases). Germline loops: CDR1 KGHSH, CDR2 LQKENI. The CDR3 has 15 amino acids. Trimming removed 2 bases from V and 2 bases from J, with 10 bases in between. CDR3 region: CASSPADSRNQPQHF. CDR3 nucleotides: TGTGCCAGCTCACCAGCGGACAGCCGCAATCAGCCCCAGCATTTT.

The chain links TRBV19 to TRBJ1-1, with D possibly TRBD1 on 5 matching bases. Trimming took 3 bases from V and 5 from J, leaving 16 bases between them. This CDR3 spans 15 amino acids. The germline gives CDR1 LNHDA, CDR2 SQIVND (reference sequence). CDR3 bases: TGTGCCAGTAGTATTCGGGTAGGGGAGAGAACTGAAGCTTTCTTT. It yields the protein CASSIRVGERTEAFF.

Details on this clonotype: Germline is not matched at one junction end, which may reflect a read error. V usage is TRBV7-9 and J usage is TRBJ1-1, with D unclear. Germline assignment: CDR1 SEHNR and CDR2 FQNEAQ (reference sequence). The CDR3 length is 14 residues. The CDR3 sequence: CASSQRAPNTEVFF. The CDR3 region has the DNA TGTGCCAGCAGCCAGAGGGCCCCGAACACTGAAGTTTTCTTT. The complete variable domain, with remaining parts taken from reference TRBV7-9 and TRBJ1-1, reads DTGVSQNPRHKITKRGQNVTFRCDPISEHNRLYWYRQTLGQGPEFLTYFQNEAQLEKSRLLSDRFSAERPKGSFSTLEIQRTEQGDSAMYLCASSQRAPNTEVFFGQGTRLTVV.